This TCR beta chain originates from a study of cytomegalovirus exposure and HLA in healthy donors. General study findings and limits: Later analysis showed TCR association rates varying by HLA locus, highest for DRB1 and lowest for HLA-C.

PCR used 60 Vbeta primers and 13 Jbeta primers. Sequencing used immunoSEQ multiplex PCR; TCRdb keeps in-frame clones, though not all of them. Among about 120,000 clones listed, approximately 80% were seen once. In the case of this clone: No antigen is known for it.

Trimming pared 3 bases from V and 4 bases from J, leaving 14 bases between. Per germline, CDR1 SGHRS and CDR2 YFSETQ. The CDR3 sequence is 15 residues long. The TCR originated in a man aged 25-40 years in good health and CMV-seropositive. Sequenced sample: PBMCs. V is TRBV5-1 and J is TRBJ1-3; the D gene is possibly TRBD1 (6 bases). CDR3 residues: CASSSETGRGNTIYF. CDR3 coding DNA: TGCGCCAGCAGCTCCGAAACAGGGCGAGGAAACACCATATATTTT.